This TCR beta chain was captured by sequencing in a study of OX40 agonist ivuxolimab in advanced cancers. Whole-study context: It was ivuxolimab, an agonistic anti-OX40 (CD134) antibody, that patients were treated with.

The V segment lost 5 bases and the J segment 2 bases; nucleotides outside the gene matches: 7. The CDR3 extends over 16 amino acids. The germline V gene has CDR1 SEHNR and CDR2 FQNEAQ (reference sequence). Generated by immunoSEQ multiplex PCR, the TCRdb table keeps only in-frame clones and is missing some. This table has fewer than 12,000 clones, roughly four fifths appearing once. The chain uses TRBV7-9 and TRBJ2-3; 10 nucleotides match TRBD2. This TCR was sampled from an adult with an advanced solid tumor such as melanoma, head and neck, liver or kidney cancer. The sample here was CD4+ or CD8+ T cells sorted from blood, taken in a trial of the OX40 agonist ivuxolimab. CDR3 bases: TGTGCCAGCAGCCTGATAGCGGGAGGTGCCACAGATACGCAGTATTTT. Its translation is CASSLIAGGATDTQYF.